The present TCR beta chain was sequenced within a study of B cell selection in AIRE deficiency. Germline CDR1 reads MGHRA; CDR2 reads YSYEKL. V was clipped by 1 base and J by 6 bases, with 20 bases between them. This CDR3 region has 17 residues. In the case of this clone: Its antigen is unknown.

The protocol was immunoSEQ multiplex PCR, while the TCRdb copy is restricted to in-frame clones and leaves out a portion. The sample shows 20,000 to 25,000 clones, about 97% of them seen only once. Study-level results: About 30.6% of healthy-shared Treg TCRbeta sequences appeared in patient Tconv cells. Healthy donors alone shared 30% to 35% of 3,500 to 4,000 Treg sequences; patients alone less than 9.5%.

Conventional CD4 T cells were sorted as CD4+CD127+ cells. V and J are TRBV4-1 and TRBJ2-3, with D possibly matching TRBD2 (7 bases). The source is a human donor with AIRE deficiency. Sequenced sample: conventional CD4+ T cells sorted from PBMCs. The CDR3 spells CASSQVVAGATGDTQYF. The CDR3 DNA sequence: TGCGCCAGCAGCCAAGTCGTGGCGGGGGCGACCGGGGATACGCAGTATTTT.